This T cell receptor (beta chain) was retrieved from a study of blood T cell repertoires in COVID-19. At the level of the study: Researchers got acute and convalescent COVID-19 samples from the United States, Italy and Spain. PBMCs, B-cell-depleted T cells, or T cells provided the cDNA or gDNA that made up the material.

In the original analysis: Amplification from reference gene primers served as the basis for estimated nucleated cell counts. Libraries were prepared by immunoSEQ multiplex PCR; TCRdb keeps only in-frame clonotypes and omits some of them. The DNA was the basis for D and trimming; V, J and clone size are from that table. This sample has hundreds of thousands of clones, with just over 85% found just once. Sequences were obtained from peripheral blood. The sequence derives from a woman in her twenties or thirties with active or convalescent COVID-19.

This CDR3 reads CASMGLPADTQYF. CDR3 nucleotides: TGTGCCAGTATGGGCCTTCCCGCAGATACGCAGTATTTT. This chain connects TRBV19 to TRBJ2-3; no firm D call. Germline V gives CDR1 LNHDA, CDR2 SQIVND (reference sequence). This CDR3 region has 13 residues. Trimming took off 7 bases at V and 4 bases at J, with 12 bases between the two ends.